The T cell receptor (beta chain) under discussion was sequenced for a study of control samples from healthy donors and cancer patients. Generated by immunoSEQ multiplex PCR, the TCRdb table keeps only in-frame clones and is missing some. The profile shows about 190,000 clones, approximately 92% of them singletons. Germline values: CDR1 SGHRS, CDR2 YFSETQ. The CDR3 sequence is 15 residues long. Trimming cost V 4 bases and J 9 bases; bases outside gene matches: 7. Sample: blood. The chain links TRBV5-1 to TRBJ2-1; 13 nucleotides agree with TRBD2. The origin of this receptor is a man younger than 35 in good health. CDR3 protein: CASSPTSGGAGEQFF. For the CDR3, the DNA is TGCGCCAGCAGCCCCACTAGCGGGGGGGCCGGTGAGCAGTTCTTC. Full variable domain (missing parts from reference TRBV5-1 and TRBJ2-1): KAGVTQTPRYLIKTRGQQVTLSCSPISGHRSVSWYQQTPGQGLQFLFEYFSETQRNKGNFPGRFSGRQFSNSRSEMNVSTLELGDSALYLCASSPTSGGAGEQFFGPGTRLTVL.